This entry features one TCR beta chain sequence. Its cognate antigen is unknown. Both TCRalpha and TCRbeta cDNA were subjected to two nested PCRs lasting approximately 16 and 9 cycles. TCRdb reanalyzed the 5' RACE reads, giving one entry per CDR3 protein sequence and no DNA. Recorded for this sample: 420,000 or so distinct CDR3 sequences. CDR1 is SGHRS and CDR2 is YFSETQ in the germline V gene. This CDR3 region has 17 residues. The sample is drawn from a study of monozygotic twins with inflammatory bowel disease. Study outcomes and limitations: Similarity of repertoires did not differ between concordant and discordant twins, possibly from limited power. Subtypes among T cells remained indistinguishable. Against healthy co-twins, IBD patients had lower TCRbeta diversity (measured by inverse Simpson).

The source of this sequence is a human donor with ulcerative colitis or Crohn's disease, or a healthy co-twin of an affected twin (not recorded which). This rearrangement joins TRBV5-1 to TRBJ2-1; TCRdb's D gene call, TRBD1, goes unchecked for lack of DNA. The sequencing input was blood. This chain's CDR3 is CASSLTVRGGSYNEQFF.